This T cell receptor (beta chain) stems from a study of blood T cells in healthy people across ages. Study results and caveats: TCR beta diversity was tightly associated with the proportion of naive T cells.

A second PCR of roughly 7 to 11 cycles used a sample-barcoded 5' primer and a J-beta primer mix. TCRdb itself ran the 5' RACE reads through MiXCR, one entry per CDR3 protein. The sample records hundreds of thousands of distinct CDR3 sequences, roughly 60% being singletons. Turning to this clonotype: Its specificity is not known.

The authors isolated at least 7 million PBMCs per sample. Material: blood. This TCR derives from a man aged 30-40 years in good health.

This chain's CDR3 is CAGTGTPDSYEQYF. The DNA for the CDR3 is TGTGCCGGAACCGGGACCCCCGACTCGTACGAGCAGTACTTC. The chain combines TRBV21-1 with TRBJ2-7; the D call of TRBD1 is as the table states it, not checked on the DNA. TRBV21-1 has pseudogene status. The CDR3 is 14 amino acids.